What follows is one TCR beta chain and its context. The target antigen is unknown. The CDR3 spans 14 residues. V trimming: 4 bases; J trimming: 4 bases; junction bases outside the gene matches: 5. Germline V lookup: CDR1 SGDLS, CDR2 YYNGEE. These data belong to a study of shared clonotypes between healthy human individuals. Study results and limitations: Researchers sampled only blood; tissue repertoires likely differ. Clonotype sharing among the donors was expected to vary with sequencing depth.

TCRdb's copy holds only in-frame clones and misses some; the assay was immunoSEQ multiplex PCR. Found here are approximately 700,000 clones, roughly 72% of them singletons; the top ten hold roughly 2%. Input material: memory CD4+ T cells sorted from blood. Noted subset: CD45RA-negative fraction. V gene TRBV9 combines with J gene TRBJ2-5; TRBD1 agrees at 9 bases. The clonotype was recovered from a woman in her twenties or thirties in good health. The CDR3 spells CASSRTGELETQYF. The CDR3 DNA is TGTGCCAGCAGCCGGACAGGGGAACTAGAGACCCAGTACTTC. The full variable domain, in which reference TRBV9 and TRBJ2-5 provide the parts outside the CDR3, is DSGVTQTPKHLITATGQRVTLRCSPRSGDLSVYWYQQSLDQGLQFLIQYYNGEERAKGNILERFSAQQFPDLHSELNLSSLELGDSALYFCASSRTGELETQYFGPGTRLLVL.